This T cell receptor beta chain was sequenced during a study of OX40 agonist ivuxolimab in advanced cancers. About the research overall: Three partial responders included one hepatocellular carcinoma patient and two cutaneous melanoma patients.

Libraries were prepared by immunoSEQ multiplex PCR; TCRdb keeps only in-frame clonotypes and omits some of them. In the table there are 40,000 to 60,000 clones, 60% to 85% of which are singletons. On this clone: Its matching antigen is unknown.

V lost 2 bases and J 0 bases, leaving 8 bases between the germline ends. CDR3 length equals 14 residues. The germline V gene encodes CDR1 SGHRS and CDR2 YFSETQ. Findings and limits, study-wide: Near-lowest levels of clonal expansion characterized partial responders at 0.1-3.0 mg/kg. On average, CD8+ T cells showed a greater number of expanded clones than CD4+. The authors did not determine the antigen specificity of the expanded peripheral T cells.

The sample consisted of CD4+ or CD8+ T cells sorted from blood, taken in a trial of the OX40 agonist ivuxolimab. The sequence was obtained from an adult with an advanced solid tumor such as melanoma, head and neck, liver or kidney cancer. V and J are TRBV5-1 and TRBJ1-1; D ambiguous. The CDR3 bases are TGCGCCAGCAGCTTTCTGGGGATGAACACTGAAGCTTTCTTT. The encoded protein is CASSFLGMNTEAFF.